These 15 T cell receptor beta chains share one sample of origin, sequenced in a study of T cell responses to AZD1222 COVID-19 vaccine. Measured with immunoSEQ multiplex PCR; TCRdb has only the in-frame clones, and not every one. The table records fewer than 200,000 clones, roughly 90% of them present only once. The sequencing here drew on peripheral blood, taken 28 days after the second AZD1222 dose. Every receptor here comes from an adult who received the AZD1222 COVID-19 vaccine.

As DNA, the CDR3 is TGTGCCAGCAGCTCCACCCCTGAATCGGATGAGCAGTTCTTC. Amino acids: CASSSTPESDEQFF. The rearrangement links TRBV7-3 to TRBJ2-1, with D unresolved. Trimming removed 4 bases at V and 8 bases at J, with 15 bases between. CDR1 SGHTA and CDR2 FQGTGA come from the germline V gene. The CDR3 length is 14 residues.

The chain carries TRBV5-1 and TRBJ2-1, with D uncertain. Germline V gene sequence: CDR1 SGHRS, CDR2 YFSETQ. This CDR3 region has 13 residues. V was pared by 0 bases and J by 9 bases, with 10 bases between. The CDR3 nucleotides read TGCGCCAGCAGCTTGGAGCAGTCTTTTGAGCAGTTCTTC. Protein product: CASSLEQSFEQFF.

In its sample, this clone was seen once. The chain employs TRBV18 and TRBJ1-2; 8 nucleotides line up with TRBD1. With 5 bases clipped from V and 1 base from J, the junction kept 6 bases outside the gene matches. Germline CDR1 is KGHSH and CDR2 is LQKENI. The CDR3 runs 15 residues. The CDR3 reads CASSNDRGLNYGYTF. The CDR3 DNA reads as TGTGCCAGCTCAAACGACAGGGGCCTTAACTATGGCTACACCTTC. Drawing the rest from reference TRBV18 and TRBJ1-2, the complete variable domain is NAGVMQNPRHLVRRRGQEARLRCSPMKGHSHVYWYRQLPEEGLKFMVYLQKENIIDESGMPKERFSAEFPKEGPSILRIQQVVRGDSAAYFCASSNDRGLNYGYTFGSGTRLTVV.

The chain has TRBV19 and TRBJ2-4, with a possible D match to TRBD1 (5 bases). This CDR3 comprises 16 residues. In germline, CDR1 is LNHDA, CDR2 SQIVND (reference sequence). V was clipped by 4 bases and J by 2 bases, with 15 bases between them. CDR3 sequence reads: CASSSHPQGTKNIQYF. The CDR3 DNA reads as TGTGCCAGTAGTAGCCATCCCCAGGGAACCAAAAACATTCAGTACTTC. Complete variable domain (other parts from reference TRBV19 and TRBJ2-4): DGGITQSPKYLFRKEGQNVTLSCEQNLNHDAMYWYRQDPGQGLRLIYYSQIVNDFQKGDIAEGYSVSREKKESFPLTVTSAQKNPTAFYLCASSSHPQGTKNIQYFGAGTRLSVL.

The gene calls are TRBV6-5 and TRBJ1-2; weak D call: TRBD1 (5 bases). Trimming removed 7 bases at V and 4 bases at J, with 13 bases between. Germline V gene lookup returns CDR1 MNHEY and CDR2 SVGAGI. The CDR3 is 13 residues long. CDR3 loop: CASTTGTSYGYTF. CDR3 sequence (DNA): TGTGCCAGCACCACCGGGACGTCCTATGGCTACACCTTC.

The chain employs TRBV10-3 and TRBJ2-1; D is ambiguous. CDR1 and CDR2 from the germline V gene are ENHRY and SYGVKD. The CDR3 length is 12 residues. Trimming took 4 bases from V and 6 from J, leaving 7 bases between them. CDR3 loop: CAISGLSNEQFF. The CDR3 DNA follows: TGTGCCATCAGTGGGCTAAGCAATGAGCAGTTCTTC.

V is TRBV20-1 and J is TRBJ2-4, with D unclear. Between the trimmed V and J ends, which lost 6 bases and 7 bases, there was a span of 10 bases. The germline V gene encodes CDR1 DFQATT and CDR2 SNEGSKA (reference sequence). The CDR3 length is 11 residues. The DNA for the CDR3 is TGCAGTGCAGGACCGGTGAACATTCAGTACTTC. This gives the protein CSAGPVNIQYF.

The chain links TRBV28 to TRBJ1-1; D is uncertain. V was pared by 8 bases and J by 0 bases, with 4 bases between. Germline V gene lookup returns CDR1 MDHEN and CDR2 SYDVKM. This CDR3 contains 11 residues. The CDR3 nucleotides read TGTGCCAGCGGAGTGAACACTGAAGCTTTCTTT. This gives the protein CASGVNTEAFF.

This clone occurred once. This chain links TRBV5-6 with TRBJ2-7; 7 bases are shared with TRBD1. CDR1 SGHDT and CDR2 YYEEEE come from the germline V gene. The V and J ends lost 6 bases and 2 bases, in that order; junction bases with no gene match: 8. The CDR3 is made up of 14 amino acids. The DNA for the CDR3 is TGTGCCAGCAACTCCGGGACAGCGGCCTACGAGCAGTACTTC. This codes for CASNSGTAAYEQYF.

The rearrangement uses TRBV5-1 and TRBJ2-2; 8 bases are a match to TRBD1. With 4 bases clipped from V and 1 base from J, the junction kept 3 bases outside the gene matches. The V gene's germline CDR1 is SGHRS and CDR2 YFSETQ. This CDR3 spans 15 amino acids. The CDR3 DNA sequence: TGCGCCAGCAGCCCCGGGACAGGGAACACCGGGGAGCTGTTTTTT. The encoded protein is CASSPGTGNTGELFF.

The chain combines TRBV19 with TRBJ1-5; maybe TRBD1 (6 bases). Looked up from germline, CDR1 is LNHDA and CDR2 is SQIVND (reference sequence). V lost 2 bases to trimming and J lost 0 bases, with 8 bases between them. The CDR3 consists of 15 residues. The CDR3 DNA reads as TGTGCCAGTAGTATATGGACAGTTAGCAATCAGCCCCAGCATTTT. As protein: CASSIWTVSNQPQHF.

The CDR3 DNA reads as TGTGCCAGCAGCCGCCCCTTGCCCGGGGAGCTGTTTTTT. It is translated as CASSRPLPGELFF. This chain joins TRBV14 and TRBJ2-2, with D unclear. The CDR3 runs to 13 residues. The ends were cut back, 4 bases at V and 6 bases at J, with 9 bases in the middle. The V gene's germline CDR1 is SGHDN and CDR2 FVKESK.

The gene calls are TRBV4-3 and TRBJ1-2, with TRBD1 matching over 7 bases. Germline-derived CDR1 and CDR2 are LGHNA and YSLEER. The CDR3 runs to 17 residues. J was trimmed by 2 bases and V by 1 base; bases with no gene match: 10. Written as DNA, the CDR3 is TGCGCCAGCAGCCAAGCCCTCGACAGGGAAATAAACTATGGCTACACCTTC. This sequence encodes CASSQALDREINYGYTF.

The rearrangement uses TRBV7-9 and TRBJ2-7; D is uncertain. Germline V gene lookup returns CDR1 SEHNR and CDR2 FQNEAQ (reference sequence). V lost 2 bases and J lost 2, with 16 bases in between. The CDR3 runs 16 residues. In nucleotides, the CDR3 is TGTGCCAGCAGCTTAAATGTGGGGATAAGGACCTACGAGCAGTACTTC. Amino acids: CASSLNVGIRTYEQYF.

The chain has TRBV5-6 and TRBJ2-5; D gene unclear. CDR1 is SGHDT and CDR2 is YYEEEE in the germline V gene. The V end was cut by 4 bases, the J end by 2 bases, with 9 bases between. This CDR3 is built from 13 residues. The CDR3 DNA reads as TGTGCCAGCAGCGGGGATTGGCAAGAGACCCAGTACTTC. This translates into CASSGDWQETQYF.